These 10 T cell receptor beta chains were sequenced from one sample in a study of OX40 agonist ivuxolimab in advanced cancers. Produced via immunoSEQ multiplex PCR; TCRdb's table is partial and in-frame only. The sample lists about 40,000 clones, more than 70% seen once, with 3.5% to 4% in the top ten. The sample here was CD4+ or CD8+ T cells sorted from blood, taken in a trial of the OX40 agonist ivuxolimab. The receptors derive from an adult with an advanced solid tumor such as melanoma, head and neck, liver or kidney cancer.

The chain has TRBV9 and TRBJ2-7; D may correspond to TRBD1 or TRBD2 (5 bases each). This CDR3 has 13 residues. V was cut by 4 bases and J by 6 bases, with 14 bases left in between. The germline gives CDR1 SGDLS, CDR2 YYNGEE. CDR3 nucleotides: TGTGCCAGCAGCCCCCGCGTTGGGGGCGAGCAGTACTTC. As protein: CASSPRVGGEQYF.

This chain joins TRBV6-5 and TRBJ1-1; D gene uncertain. Trimming cost V 6 bases and J 11 bases, with 10 bases left between them. The CDR3 is made up of 10 amino acids. In germline, CDR1 is MNHEY, CDR2 SVGAGI. CDR3 region: CASRALRAFF. DNA for the CDR3: TGTGCCAGCAGGGCTCTGAGGGCTTTCTTT.

The V call is TRBV7-2, the J call TRBJ1-1; D gene uncertain. The CDR3 consists of 17 residues. Trimming pared 1 base from V and 1 base from J, leaving 16 bases between. Germline loops: CDR1 SGHTA, CDR2 FQGNSA. The chain's CDR3 is CASSLESDPVTNTEAFF. The CDR3 DNA sequence: TGTGCCAGCAGCTTAGAATCAGACCCAGTAACGAACACTGAAGCTTTCTTT. Full variable domain (missing parts from reference TRBV7-2 and TRBJ1-1): GAGVSQSPSNKVTEKGKDVELRCDPISGHTALYWYRQSLGQGLEFLIYFQGNSAPDKSGLPSDRFSAERTGGSVSTLTIQRTQQEDSAVYLCASSLESDPVTNTEAFFGQGTRLTVV.

In this sample, this clone turned up a few times. The rearrangement links TRBV9 to TRBJ1-1; D gene unclear. This CDR3 comprises 13 residues. The V end was cut by 2 bases, the J end by 2 bases, with 7 bases between. CDR1 is SGDLS and CDR2 is YYNGEE in the germline V gene. In nucleotides, the CDR3 is TGTGCCAGCAGCGTGAGGGTAAACACTGAAGCTTTCTTT. Translation: CASSVRVNTEAFF.

The CDR3 bases are TGTGCCAGCAGTGAGGTGGGCGGTGGCTACACCTTC. The encoded protein is CASSEVGGGYTF. The chain couples TRBV2 to TRBJ1-2; no reliable D call. Germline CDR1 is SNHLY and CDR2 is FYNNEI. This CDR3 contains 12 residues. Deletions cut 3 bases from V and 7 bases from J, with 9 bases between.

This clone was counted only a few times. The rearrangement uses TRBV10-3 and TRBJ2-1; tentatively, D is TRBD1 (6 bases). Trimming stripped 4 bases from V and 8 bases from J, with 9 bases between. This CDR3 is 12 amino acids long. CDR1 and CDR2 from the germline V gene are ENHRY and SYGVKD. The CDR3 loop reads CAISARGYEQFF. The CDR3 coding sequence is TGTGCCATCAGTGCGAGGGGGTATGAGCAGTTCTTC.

The chain joins TRBV10-3 to TRBJ1-5, with 7 bases identical to TRBD1. J gave up 11 bases and V 5 bases, and 12 bases lay outside the gene matches. The V gene's germline CDR1 is ENHRY and CDR2 SYGVKD. The CDR3 sequence is 14 residues long. The CDR3 bases are TGTGCCATCAGTCTTGGACAGGACGCGGGGACCCAGCATTTT. This translates into CAISLGQDAGTQHF.

The genes are TRBV7-9 and TRBJ1-6, with D perhaps matching TRBD1 (5 bases). V lost 6 bases and J lost 5, with 11 bases in between. Germline V gene data show CDR1 as SEHNR and CDR2 as FQNEAQ (reference sequence). The CDR3 contains 14 residues. The DNA of the CDR3 is TGTGCCAGCAGGCCTACAGGTCATAATTCACCCCTCCACTTT. This encodes CASRPTGHNSPLHF.

This chain joins TRBV7-9 and TRBJ2-7; D is unclear. Germline V CDR1 and CDR2: SEHNR, FQNEAQ (reference sequence). The V end lost 1 base, the J end lost 7 bases, and 17 bases lay between the germline ends. This CDR3 has 15 amino acids. The CDR3 loop is CASSLDPLGGREQYF. The DNA for the CDR3 is TGTGCCAGCAGCTTAGATCCCCTGGGCGGAAGGGAGCAGTACTTC.

This chain links TRBV4-2 with TRBJ1-1; D is unresolved. The ends were cut back, 5 bases at V and 1 base at J, with 8 bases in the middle. In germline, CDR1 is LGHNA, CDR2 YNFKEQ. CDR3 size: 13 residues. The CDR3 DNA reads TGTGCCAGCAGCTTGGACGGGAACACTGAAGCTTTCTTT. Protein: CASSLDGNTEAFF.